The 16 T cell receptor beta chains given below trace back to one sample, sequenced in a study of cytomegalovirus exposure and HLA in healthy donors. In the PCR, 60 Vbeta and 13 Jbeta primers were used. Clones were read by immunoSEQ multiplex PCR, and TCRdb kept only the in-frame ones, dropping some. There are 160,000 or so clones in the sample; about 86% occur only once, and approximately 2% lies in the top ten. The sequencing input was PBMCs. Receptor source: a woman in her late teens or twenties in good health and CMV-seronegative.

The chain couples TRBV5-1 to TRBJ2-5; 8 bases are a match to TRBD2. The J call is uncertain, as TRBJ2-7 better fits the DNA end. The CDR3 contains 14 residues. The germline V gene has CDR1 SGHRS and CDR2 YFSETQ. CDR3 residues: CASSFGSGGYEQYF. CDR3 bases: TGCGCCAGCAGCTTTGGGAGCGGGGGCTACGAGCAGTACTTC.

This clone was counted a few times. The chain couples TRBV6-1 to TRBJ2-1, with 9 bases matching TRBD2. Germline V CDR1 and CDR2: MNHNS, SASEGT. CDR3 length: 14 residues. V dropped 8 bases and J dropped 10; count of bases not matched to a gene: 12. DNA for the CDR3: TGTGCCAGCTTCGCGGGGGGGGCCAATTGGGAGCAGTTCTTC. It codes for CASFAGGANWEQFF.

This chain connects TRBV28 to TRBJ2-7; 10 nucleotides line up with TRBD1. The CDR3 has 16 amino acids. The germline gives CDR1 MDHEN, CDR2 SYDVKM. V gave up 4 bases and J gave up 4 bases; unmatched junction bases: 10. The CDR3, as DNA: TGTGCCAGCAGTTCCCCGGGACAGGGGACTACTTACGAGCAGTACTTC. This codes for CASSSPGQGTTYEQYF.

V is TRBV18 and J is TRBJ1-1; a possible D gene is TRBD1 (6 bases). Between the trimmed V and J ends, which lost 6 bases and 0 bases, there was a span of 11 bases. The CDR3 runs 14 residues. Germline V gene lookup returns CDR1 KGHSH and CDR2 LQKENI. The DNA for the CDR3 is TGTGCCAGCTCGACCACAGGGATGAACACTGAAGCTTTCTTT. It encodes CASSTTGMNTEAFF.

This clone has only one observation. The gene calls are TRBV4-1 and TRBJ2-7; 16 bases map to TRBD2. Germline CDR1 reads MGHRA; CDR2 reads YSYEKL. J gave up 6 bases and V 3 bases, and 11 bases lay outside the gene matches. There are 18 residues in the CDR3. The CDR3 DNA reads as TGCGCCAGCAGCCAGCACGTAGGAGGGACTAGCGGGAGGGGCGAGCAGTACTTC. Translating gives CASSQHVGGTSGRGEQYF.

The chain combines TRBV25-1 with TRBJ1-2; weak D call: TRBD1 (5 bases). In germline, CDR1 is MGHDK, CDR2 SYGVNS. This CDR3 comprises 15 residues. V lost 1 base and J 6 bases, leaving 15 bases between the germline ends. CDR3 nucleotide sequence: TGTGCCAGCAGTGAATTAGGCACAGGCTCTGATGGCTACACCTTC. It yields the protein CASSELGTGSDGYTF.

The chain combines TRBV27 with TRBJ2-3; tentative D call: TRBD2 (5 bases). Trimming removed 3 bases from V and 0 bases from J, with 10 bases in between. The CDR3 has 15 amino acids. From germline, CDR1 is MNHEY and CDR2 SMNVEV (reference sequence). CDR3 in DNA: TGTGCCAGCAGTTTTTTGACGGGGAGCACAGATACGCAGTATTTT. It specifies CASSFLTGSTDTQYF.

This CDR3 reads CASSLGGQANTGELFF. The CDR3 nucleotides read TGTGCCAGCAGCTTGGGGGGCCAAGCGAACACCGGGGAGCTGTTTTTT. This chain joins TRBV5-4 and TRBJ2-2; D is perhaps TRBD1 (5 bases). Germline-derived CDR1 and CDR2 are SGHNT and YYREEE (reference sequence). The CDR3 runs 16 residues. The V and J ends lost 0 bases and 0 bases respectively, with 9 bases between them.

The chain couples TRBV11-1 to TRBJ2-5; D is possibly TRBD1 (7 bases). CDR1 SGHAT and CDR2 FQDESV come from the germline V gene (reference sequence). V lost 5 bases, J lost 3 bases, and 13 bases lay in between. CDR3 size: 14 residues. CDR3 loop: CASSRLGQEETQYF. The CDR3, as DNA: TGTGCCAGCAGCCGACTAGGACAGGAAGAGACCCAGTACTTC.

The rearrangement uses TRBV28 and TRBJ1-2, with D unresolved. The germline V gene has CDR1 MDHEN and CDR2 SYDVKM. Trimming left V 1 base short and J 2 bases short, with 8 bases between. The CDR3 covers 14 residues. In DNA, the CDR3 is TGTGCCAGCAGTTTATCCCCTTCGAACTATGGCTACACCTTC. Protein product: CASSLSPSNYGYTF.

The rearrangement joins TRBV19 to TRBJ1-1, with 8 bases lining up with TRBD1. The trim removed 5 bases at V and 1 base at J, leaving 9 bases unmatched. CDR3 length: 16 residues. The germline V gene has CDR1 LNHDA and CDR2 SQIVND (reference sequence). The CDR3 protein is CASSHSWTGKNTEAFF. The CDR3 DNA reads TGTGCCAGTAGTCACTCCTGGACAGGGAAGAACACTGAAGCTTTCTTT.

The chain is built from TRBV7-8 and TRBJ2-7; TRBD2 agrees at 10 bases. This CDR3 spans 22 amino acids. Germline CDR1 reads SGHVS; CDR2 reads FQNEAQ. With 5 bases clipped from V and 3 bases from J, the junction kept 28 bases outside the gene matches. In nucleotides, the CDR3 is TGTGCCAGCAGCCTAGGAAAAAAGGGCAAGCGGGAGGGCCCTCGCCACATCTACGAGCAGTACTTC. It is translated as CASSLGKKGKREGPRHIYEQYF.

In this sample, this clone turned up once. This chain joins TRBV11-2 and TRBJ1-6, with D possibly matching TRBD1 (5 bases). CDR1 is SGHAT, CDR2 FQNNGV, per germline. This CDR3 has 17 amino acids. V was trimmed by 5 bases and J by 0 bases, leaving 14 bases between them. CDR3: CASSRGLASSYNSPLHF. CDR3 nucleotide sequence: TGTGCCAGCAGCCGGGGACTCGCGAGCTCCTATAATTCACCCCTCCACTTT.

This clone was picked up a small number of times. This chain joins TRBV2 and TRBJ2-7; 8 bases agree with TRBD1. Per the germline V gene, CDR1 is SNHLY and CDR2 is FYNNEI. This CDR3 comprises 14 residues. The V segment lost 6 bases and the J segment 1 base; nucleotides outside the gene matches: 5. CDR3 amino acids: CASSEDRASYEQYF. As DNA, the CDR3 is TGTGCCAGCAGCGAGGACAGGGCATCCTACGAGCAGTACTTC.

The chain uses TRBV6-1 and TRBJ1-1; a possible D gene is TRBD1 (5 bases). Germline V gene sequence: CDR1 MNHNS, CDR2 SASEGT. Trimming removed 2 bases at V and 0 bases at J, with 10 bases between. There are 15 residues in the CDR3. The chain's CDR3 is CASSESGGLNTEAFF. CDR3 DNA sequence: TGTGCCAGCAGTGAATCGGGGGGTTTGAACACTGAAGCTTTCTTT.

The genes are TRBV4-1 and TRBJ2-1; D is unresolved. This CDR3 has 13 amino acids. The germline V and J ends were trimmed by 4 bases and 5 bases, with 9 bases remaining between them. The germline gives CDR1 MGHRA, CDR2 YSYEKL. CDR3 protein: CASSPDNDNEQFF. CDR3 nucleotides: TGCGCCAGCAGCCCCGACAACGACAATGAGCAGTTCTTC.